The clone carrying this TCR beta chain was seen many times. With the library built for alpha chains, this beta chain is off target and its frequency is not meaningful. This sample is part of a study of spatial heterogeneity in lung cancer. Time point in this sample: sample taken at primary tumor resection. From tumor, nontumor lung or frozen PBMC, whole RNA was taken unsorted for sequencing. Every molecule of TCR cDNA had its own unique molecular identifier. TCRdb ran MiXCR on the 5' RACE reads and lists one entry per CDR3 protein. This sample has fewer than 15,000 distinct CDR3 sequences; under 5% occur once, and the top ten carry 45%. CDR1 and CDR2 from the germline V gene are MNHNY and SVGAGI (reference sequence). V lost 5 bases and J lost 7, with 8 bases in between. The CDR3 spans 11 residues.

The sample here was PBMCs, taken at surgery. V is TRBV6-6 and J is TRBJ1-1; D is unresolved. This receptor was obtained from a male donor with early-stage non-small cell lung cancer. CDR3 in DNA: TGTGCCAGCAGTCTCCGTAATGAAGCTTTCTTT. Translated: CASSLRNEAFF.